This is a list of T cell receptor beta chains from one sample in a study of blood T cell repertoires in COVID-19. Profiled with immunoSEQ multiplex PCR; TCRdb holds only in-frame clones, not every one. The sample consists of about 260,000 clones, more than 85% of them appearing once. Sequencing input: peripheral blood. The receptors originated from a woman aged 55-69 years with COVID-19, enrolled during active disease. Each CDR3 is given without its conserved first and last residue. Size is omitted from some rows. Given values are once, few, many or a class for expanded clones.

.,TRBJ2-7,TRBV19,ASSPGGPEQY
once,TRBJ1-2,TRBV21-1,ASSKGVAGGGYT
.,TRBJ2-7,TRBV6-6,ASSPLDSGIYEQY
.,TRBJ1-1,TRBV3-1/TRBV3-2,ASSQGEAPEAF
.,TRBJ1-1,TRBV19,ASSAAGGPHTEAF
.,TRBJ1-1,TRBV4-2,ASERGPGTEAF
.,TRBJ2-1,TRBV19,ASSPLAGASYSYNEQF
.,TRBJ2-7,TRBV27,ASSPLSSGRYEQY
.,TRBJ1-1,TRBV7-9,ASSRAQGGTEAF
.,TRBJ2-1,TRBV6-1,ASSEGSGGLPYNEQF
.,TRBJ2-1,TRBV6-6,ASSRSAGDYNEQF
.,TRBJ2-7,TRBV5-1,ASSLQGVYEQY
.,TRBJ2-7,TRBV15,ATSRGGDGTYEQY
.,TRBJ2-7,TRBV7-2,ASSSLAGLYEQY
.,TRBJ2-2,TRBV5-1,ASSGAGTSAQANTGELF
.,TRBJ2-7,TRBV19,ASSIVDNEQY
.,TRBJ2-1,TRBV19,ASSIVPSGSEEQF
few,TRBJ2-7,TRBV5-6,ASSYGTGKYEQY
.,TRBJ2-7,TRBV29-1,SVALGQGAIGAYEQY
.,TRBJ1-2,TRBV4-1,ASSQEAPGWDYGYT
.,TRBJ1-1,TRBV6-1,ASSERDRSATEAF
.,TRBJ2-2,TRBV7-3,ASSSTSVNTGELF
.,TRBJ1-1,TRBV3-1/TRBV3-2,ASSQGAQANTEAF
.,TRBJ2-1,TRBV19,ASSIDSTSGGNEQF
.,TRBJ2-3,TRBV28,ATIRTSPDTQY
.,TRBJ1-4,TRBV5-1,ASSRGATNEKLF
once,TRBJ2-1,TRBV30,AWSTTSGTYNEQF
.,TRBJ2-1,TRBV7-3,ASSLISGSSSEQF
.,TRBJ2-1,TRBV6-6,ASSRKVPGLAGGPTHEQF
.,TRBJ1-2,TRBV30,AWSDRGQGFESA
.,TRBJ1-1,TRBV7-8,ASSLSRNTEAF
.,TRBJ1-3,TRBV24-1,ATSGRRTGFGNTIY
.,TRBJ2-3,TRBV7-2,ASSSRVGGTGADTQY
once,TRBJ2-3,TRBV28,ASRAGGNTDTQY
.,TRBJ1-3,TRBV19,ASSRLLAGNTIY
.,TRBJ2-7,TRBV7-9,ASSFGPGEQY
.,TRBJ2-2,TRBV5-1,ASSLVQGVTGELF
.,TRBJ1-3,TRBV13,ASSFYRVGGNTIY
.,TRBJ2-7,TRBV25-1,ASSEWGQGYEQY
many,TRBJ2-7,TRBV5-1,ASSPWAGLYEQY
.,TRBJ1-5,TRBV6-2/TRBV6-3,ASSATRGRNQPQH
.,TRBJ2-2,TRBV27,ASSLRRNTGELF
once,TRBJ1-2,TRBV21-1,ASSSRQGEGEYGGYT
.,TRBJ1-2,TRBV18,ASSPVANYGYT
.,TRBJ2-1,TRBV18,ASSQPGTTGVYNEQF
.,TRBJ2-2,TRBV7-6,ASSLARTGVGELF
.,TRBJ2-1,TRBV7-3,ASSSRASSGSPHNEQF
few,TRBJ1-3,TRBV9,ASSVGQDFSGNTIY
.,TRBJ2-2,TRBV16,ASSQLMRAPGELF
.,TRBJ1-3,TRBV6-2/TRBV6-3,ASSRSAGGSGNTIY
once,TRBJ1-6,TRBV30,AWAGGQGTSPLH
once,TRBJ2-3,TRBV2,ASAYSLADSTDTQY
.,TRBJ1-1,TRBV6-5,ASSYGRNTEAF
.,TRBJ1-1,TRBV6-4,ASRAYSGNTEAF
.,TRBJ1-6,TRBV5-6,ASSLRAQGNSPLH
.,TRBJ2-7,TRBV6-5,ASSVGGSSQY
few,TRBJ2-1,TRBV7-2,ASSLAGQGFNEQF
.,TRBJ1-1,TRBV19,ASSIVGYTEAF
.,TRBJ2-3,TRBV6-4,ASSDSMGRGADTQY